The T cell receptor beta chain described here comes from a study of memory CD4+ T cells and cytomegalovirus serostatus. Study information: This sample comes from healthy Belgian adults, about 10 CMV seropositive, roughly 22 seronegative. Whole-study results and caveats: 67 of 164 known CMV-associated TCRbeta sequences appeared in CD4+ memory.

This table comes from immunoSEQ multiplex PCR, and its TCRdb copy is limited to in-frame clones, with some not included. The repertoire holds roughly 84,000 clones, more than 70% seen once, with less than 0.85% in the top ten. The sort gate was single viable CD3+CD4+CD8-CD45RO+ cells for memory CD4+ T cells. After thawing, CD4+ T cells were positively selected. This clone came up once. Its specificity is not known. Germline V lookup: CDR1 SEHNR, CDR2 FQNEAQ (reference sequence). The CDR3 covers 15 residues. V gave up 0 bases and J gave up 11 bases, with 19 bases separating them. The clonotype originates from an adult in good health and CMV-seronegative. Sequenced material: memory CD4+ T cells from blood. The chain recombines TRBV7-9 with TRBJ1-1; D is undetermined. Here the CDR3 reads CASSLAGREGSAAFF. CDR3 nucleotide sequence: TGTGCCAGCAGCTTAGCAGGGCGTGAGGGCAGCGCGGCTTTCTTT.